This T cell receptor (beta chain) is from a study of T cell changes during pregnancy in multiple sclerosis. Trimming removed 5 bases from V and 12 bases from J; junction bases left unmatched: 7. There are 13 residues in the CDR3. Germline CDR1 reads MNHEY; CDR2 reads SVGAGI. Assay: immunoSEQ multiplex PCR; the TCRdb copy retains only in-frame clones and omits some. This sample has under 110,000 clones, with about 90% found just once. This receptor was identified in a female donor with multiple sclerosis, enrolled in a pregnancy study. The sample was peripheral blood, taken before pregnancy. The chain carries TRBV6-5 and TRBJ1-6; 7 positions agree with TRBD1. DNA of the CDR3: TGTGCCAGCAGTGAAGGACAGGCGGTACCCCTCCACTTT. Its translation is CASSEGQAVPLHF.